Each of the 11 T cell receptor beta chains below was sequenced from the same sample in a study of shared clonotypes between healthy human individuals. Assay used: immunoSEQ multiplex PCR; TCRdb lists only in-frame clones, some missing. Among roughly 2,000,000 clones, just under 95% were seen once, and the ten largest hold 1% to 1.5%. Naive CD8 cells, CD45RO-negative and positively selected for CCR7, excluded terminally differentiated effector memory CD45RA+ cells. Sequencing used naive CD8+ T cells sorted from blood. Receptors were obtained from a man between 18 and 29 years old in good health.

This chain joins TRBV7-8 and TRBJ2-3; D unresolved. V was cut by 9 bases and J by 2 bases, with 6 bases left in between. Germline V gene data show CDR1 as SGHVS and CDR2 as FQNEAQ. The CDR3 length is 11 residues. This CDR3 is CASTVTDTQYF. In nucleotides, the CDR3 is TGTGCCAGTACAGTCACAGATACGCAGTATTTT.

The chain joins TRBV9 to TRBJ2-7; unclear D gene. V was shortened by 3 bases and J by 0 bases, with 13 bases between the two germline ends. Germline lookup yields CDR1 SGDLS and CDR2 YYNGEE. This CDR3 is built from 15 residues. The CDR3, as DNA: TGTGCCAGCAGCGCCGACCCGTTCGGCTCCTACGAGCAGTACTTC. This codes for CASSADPFGSYEQYF. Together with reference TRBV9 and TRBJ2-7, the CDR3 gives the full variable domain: DSGVTQTPKHLITATGQRVTLRCSPRSGDLSVYWYQQSLDQGLQFLIQYYNGEERAKGNILERFSAQQFPDLHSELNLSSLELGDSALYFCASSADPFGSYEQYFGPGTRLTVT.

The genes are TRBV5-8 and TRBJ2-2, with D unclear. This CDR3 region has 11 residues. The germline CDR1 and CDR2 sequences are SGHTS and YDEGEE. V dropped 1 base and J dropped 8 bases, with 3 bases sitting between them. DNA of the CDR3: TGTGCCAGCAGCTTGTCTGGGGAGCTGTTTTTT. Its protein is CASSLSGELFF. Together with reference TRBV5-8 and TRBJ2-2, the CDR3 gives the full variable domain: EAGVTQSPTHLIKTRGQQATLRCSPISGHTSVYWYQQALGLGLQFLLWYDEGEERNRGNFPPRFSGRQFPNYSSELNVNALELEDSALYLCASSLSGELFFGEGSRLTVL.

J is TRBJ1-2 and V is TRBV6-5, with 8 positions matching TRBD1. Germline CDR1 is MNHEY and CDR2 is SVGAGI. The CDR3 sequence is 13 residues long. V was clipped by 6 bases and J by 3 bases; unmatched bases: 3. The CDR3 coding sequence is TGTGCCAGCAGCCTGGGACAGGACTATGGCTACACCTTC. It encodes CASSLGQDYGYTF.

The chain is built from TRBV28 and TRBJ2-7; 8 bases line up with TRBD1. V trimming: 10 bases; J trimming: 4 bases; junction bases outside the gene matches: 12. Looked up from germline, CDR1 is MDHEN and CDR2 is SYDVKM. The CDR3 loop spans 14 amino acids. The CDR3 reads CATIPGQVGYEQYF. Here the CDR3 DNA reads TGTGCCACCATACCGGGACAGGTTGGTTACGAGCAGTACTTC.

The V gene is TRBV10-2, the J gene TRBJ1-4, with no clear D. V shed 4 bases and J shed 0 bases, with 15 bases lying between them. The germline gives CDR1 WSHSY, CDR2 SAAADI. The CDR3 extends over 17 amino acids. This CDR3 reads CASSGFVDGATNEKLFF. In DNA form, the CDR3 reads TGCGCCAGCAGTGGTTTCGTCGACGGTGCAACTAATGAAAAACTGTTTTTT.

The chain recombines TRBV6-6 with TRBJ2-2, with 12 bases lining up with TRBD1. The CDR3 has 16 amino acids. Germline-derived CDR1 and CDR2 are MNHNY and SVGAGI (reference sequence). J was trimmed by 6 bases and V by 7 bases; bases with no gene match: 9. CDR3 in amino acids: CASTLTGTGGSGELFF. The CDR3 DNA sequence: TGTGCCAGCACACTTACCGGGACAGGGGGCTCCGGGGAGCTGTTTTTT.

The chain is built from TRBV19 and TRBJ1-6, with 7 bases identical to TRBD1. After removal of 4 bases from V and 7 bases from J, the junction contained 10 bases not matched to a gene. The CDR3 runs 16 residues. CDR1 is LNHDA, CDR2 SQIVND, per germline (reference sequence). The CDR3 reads CASSTPDRVENSPLHF. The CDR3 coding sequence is TGTGCCAGTAGTACCCCCGACAGGGTCGAAAATTCACCCCTCCACTTT.

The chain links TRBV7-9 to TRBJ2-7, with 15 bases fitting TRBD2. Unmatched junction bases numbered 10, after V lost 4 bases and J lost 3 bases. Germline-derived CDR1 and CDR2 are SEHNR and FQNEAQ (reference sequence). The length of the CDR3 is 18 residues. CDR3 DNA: TGTGCCAGCAGCTCTGGACTAGCGGGAGGGCCCTCCAGCTACGAGCAGTACTTC. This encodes CASSSGLAGGPSSYEQYF.

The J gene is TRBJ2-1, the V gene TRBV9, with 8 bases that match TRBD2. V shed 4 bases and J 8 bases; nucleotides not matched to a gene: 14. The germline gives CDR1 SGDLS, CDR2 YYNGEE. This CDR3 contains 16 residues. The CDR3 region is CASSPDSGSAWDEQFF. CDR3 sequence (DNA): TGTGCCAGCAGCCCAGACAGCGGGAGTGCTTGGGATGAGCAGTTCTTC.

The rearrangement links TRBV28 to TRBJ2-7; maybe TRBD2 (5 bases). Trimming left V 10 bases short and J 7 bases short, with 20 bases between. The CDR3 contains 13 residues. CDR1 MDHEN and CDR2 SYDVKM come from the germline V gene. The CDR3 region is CATAKSGLWEQYF. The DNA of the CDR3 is TGTGCCACTGCGAAGTCGGGATTGTGGGAGCAGTACTTC.